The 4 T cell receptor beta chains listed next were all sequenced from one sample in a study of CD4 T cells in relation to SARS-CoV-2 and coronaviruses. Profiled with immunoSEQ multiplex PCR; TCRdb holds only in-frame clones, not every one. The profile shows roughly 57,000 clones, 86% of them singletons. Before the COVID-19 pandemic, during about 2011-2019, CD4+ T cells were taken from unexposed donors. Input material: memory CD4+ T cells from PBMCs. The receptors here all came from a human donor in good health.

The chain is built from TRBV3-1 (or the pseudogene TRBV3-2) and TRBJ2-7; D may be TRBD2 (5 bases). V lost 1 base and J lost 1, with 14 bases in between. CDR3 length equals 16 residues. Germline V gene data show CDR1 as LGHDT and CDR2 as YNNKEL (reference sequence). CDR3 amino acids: CASSQGVSGFSYEQYF. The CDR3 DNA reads TGTGCCAGCAGCCAAGGGGTATCGGGGTTTTCCTACGAGCAGTACTTC.

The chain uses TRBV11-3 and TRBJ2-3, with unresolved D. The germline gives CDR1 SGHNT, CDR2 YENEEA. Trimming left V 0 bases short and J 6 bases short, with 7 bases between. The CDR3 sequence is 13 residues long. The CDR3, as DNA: TGTGCCAGCAGCTTAGATCTCCAGGATACGCAGTATTTT. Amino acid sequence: CASSLDLQDTQYF.

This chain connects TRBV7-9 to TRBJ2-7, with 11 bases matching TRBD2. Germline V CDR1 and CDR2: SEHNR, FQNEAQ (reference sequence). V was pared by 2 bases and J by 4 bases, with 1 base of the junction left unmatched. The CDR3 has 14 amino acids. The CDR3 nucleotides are TGTGCCAGCAGCTTAACTAGCGGGGGATACGAGCAGTACTTC. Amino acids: CASSLTSGGYEQYF.

The CDR3 DNA follows: TGTGCCAGCAGTGGACTAGCCCTGTACCAAGAGACCCAGTACTTC. Protein product: CASSGLALYQETQYF. The rearrangement joins TRBV2 to TRBJ2-5, with 7 positions matching TRBD2. CDR1 is SNHLY, CDR2 FYNNEI, per germline. V dropped 4 bases and J dropped 0; count of bases not matched to a gene: 5. The CDR3 totals 15 residues.